This TCR beta chain was sequenced for a study of blood T cell repertoires in COVID-19. Authors' data handling: Amplified reference gene primers provided the basis for estimating nucleated cell counts. TCRdb keeps only in-frame clones here, not all; method: immunoSEQ multiplex PCR. V and J calls plus clone size are reproduced from that table; the DNA served to infer D and trimming. Of around 110,000 clones in the sample, approximately 90% were seen once. The sequencing input was peripheral blood. The sequence came from a human donor with active COVID-19. The donor label of this sample is uncertain.

The chain's CDR3 is CASSSRGTANQETQYF. CDR3 coding DNA: TGTGCCAGCAGTTCCCGGGGGACGGCCAACCAAGAGACCCAGTACTTC. The chain couples TRBV5-6 to TRBJ2-5; TRBD2 is a possible D gene (6 bases). The CDR3 spans 16 residues. From germline, CDR1 is SGHDT and CDR2 YYEEEE. V lost 5 bases to trimming and J lost 0 bases, with 17 bases between them.